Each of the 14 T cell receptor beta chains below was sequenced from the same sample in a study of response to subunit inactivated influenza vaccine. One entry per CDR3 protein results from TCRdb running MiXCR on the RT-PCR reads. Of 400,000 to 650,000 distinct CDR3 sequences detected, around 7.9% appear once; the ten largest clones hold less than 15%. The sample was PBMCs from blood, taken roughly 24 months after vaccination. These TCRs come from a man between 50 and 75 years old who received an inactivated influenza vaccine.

The CDR3 loop reads CASSQARGNTDTQYF. In DNA, the CDR3 is TGCGCCAGCAGCCAAGCAAGGGGAAACACAGATACGCAGTATTTT. The chain recombines TRBV4-3 with TRBJ2-3, with a tentative D call TRBD1 (5 bases). The CDR3 length is 15 residues. CDR1 and CDR2 from the germline V gene are LGHNA and YSLEER. V lost 1 base and J lost 2, with 10 bases in between.

CDR3 loop: CASSQDVTGANVLTF. CDR3 sequence (DNA): TGCGCCAGCAGCCAAGATGTGACTGGGGCCAACGTCCTGACTTTC. The chain couples TRBV4-1 to TRBJ2-6; D is unclear. CDR3 size: 15 residues. V was shortened by 0 bases and J by 2 bases, with 5 bases between the two germline ends. CDR1 is MGHRA, CDR2 YSYEKL, per germline.

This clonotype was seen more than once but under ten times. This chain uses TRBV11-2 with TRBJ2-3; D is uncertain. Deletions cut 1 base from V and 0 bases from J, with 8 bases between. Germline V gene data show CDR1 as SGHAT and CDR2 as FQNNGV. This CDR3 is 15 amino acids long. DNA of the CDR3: TGTGCCAGCAGCTTAGGTATGCTGAGCACAGATACGCAGTATTTT. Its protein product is CASSLGMLSTDTQYF.

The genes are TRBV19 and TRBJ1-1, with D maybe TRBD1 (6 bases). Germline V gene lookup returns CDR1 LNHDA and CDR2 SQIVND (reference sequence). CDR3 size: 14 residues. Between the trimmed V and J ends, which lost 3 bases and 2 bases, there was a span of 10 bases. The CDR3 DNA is TGTGCCAGTAGTATGGCAGGGGCTAACACTGAAGCTTTCTTT. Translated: CASSMAGANTEAFF.

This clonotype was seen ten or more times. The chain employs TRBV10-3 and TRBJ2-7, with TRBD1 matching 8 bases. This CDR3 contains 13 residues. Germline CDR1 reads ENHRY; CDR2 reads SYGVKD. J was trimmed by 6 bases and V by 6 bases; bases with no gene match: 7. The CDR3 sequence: CAIRVQQGGEQYF. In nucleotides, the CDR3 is TGTGCCATCAGGGTCCAACAGGGGGGCGAGCAGTACTTC.

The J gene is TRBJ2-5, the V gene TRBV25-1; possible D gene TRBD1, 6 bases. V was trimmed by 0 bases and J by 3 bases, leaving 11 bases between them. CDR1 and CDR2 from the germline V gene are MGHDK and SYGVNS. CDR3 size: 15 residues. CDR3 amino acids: CASSEYQPGEETQYF. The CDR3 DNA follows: TGTGCCAGCAGTGAATATCAACCAGGGGAAGAGACCCAGTACTTC. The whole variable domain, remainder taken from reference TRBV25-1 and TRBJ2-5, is EADIYQTPRYLVIGTGKKITLECSQTMGHDKMYWYQQDPGMELHLIHYSYGVNSTEKGDLSSESTVSRIRTEHFPLTLESARPSHTSQYLCASSEYQPGEETQYFGPGTRLLVL.

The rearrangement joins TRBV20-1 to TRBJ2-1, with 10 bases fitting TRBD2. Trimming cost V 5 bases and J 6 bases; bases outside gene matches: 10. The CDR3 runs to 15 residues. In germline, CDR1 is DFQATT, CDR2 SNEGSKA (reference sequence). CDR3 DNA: TGCAGTGCTGTTGACAGAGCGGGGGGGCTCAATGAGCAGTTCTTC. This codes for CSAVDRAGGLNEQFF.

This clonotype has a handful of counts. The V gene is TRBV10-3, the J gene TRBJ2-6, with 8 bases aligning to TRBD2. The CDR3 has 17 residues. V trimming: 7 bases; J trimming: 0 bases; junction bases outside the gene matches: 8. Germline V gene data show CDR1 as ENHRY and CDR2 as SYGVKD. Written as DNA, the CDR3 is TGTGCCATCAAAGGCAACGGGGGGGCCTCTGGGGCCAACGTCCTGACTTTC. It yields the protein CAIKGNGGASGANVLTF.

The CDR3 sequence is CSAKGLASDTQYF. The CDR3, as DNA: TGCAGTGCTAAGGGACTAGCATCCGATACGCAGTATTTT. The V call is TRBV20-1, the J call TRBJ2-3; the match to TRBD2 covers 9 bases. Germline CDR1 reads DFQATT; CDR2 reads SNEGSKA (reference sequence). The CDR3 totals 13 residues. Losses at the gene ends were 4 bases for V and 6 bases for J; bases not matched to a gene: 5.

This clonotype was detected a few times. This CDR3 is CSVVAGKGGYTF. Here the CDR3 DNA reads TGCAGCGTTGTTGCAGGGAAAGGAGGCTACACCTTC. The gene calls are TRBV29-1 and TRBJ1-2, with a weak D call TRBD1 (5 bases). Germline V gene lookup returns CDR1 SQVTM and CDR2 ANQGSEA. Trimming stripped 4 bases from V and 8 bases from J, with 14 bases between. The CDR3 spans 12 residues.

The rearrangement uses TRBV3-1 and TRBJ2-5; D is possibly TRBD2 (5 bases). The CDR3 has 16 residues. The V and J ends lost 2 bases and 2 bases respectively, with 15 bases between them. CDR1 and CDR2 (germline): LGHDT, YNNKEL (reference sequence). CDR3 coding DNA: TGTGCCAGCAGCCAAAGGTTTCGGTCGGGGCAAGAGACCCAGTACTTC. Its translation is CASSQRFRSGQETQYF.

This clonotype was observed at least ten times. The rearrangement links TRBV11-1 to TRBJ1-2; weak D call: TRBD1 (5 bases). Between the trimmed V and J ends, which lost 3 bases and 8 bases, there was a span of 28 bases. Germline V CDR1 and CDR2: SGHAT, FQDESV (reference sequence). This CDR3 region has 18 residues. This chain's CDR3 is CASSFGQGGGRGVGGYTF. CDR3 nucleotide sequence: TGTGCCAGCAGCTTCGGCCAGGGCGGGGGTCGCGGGGTTGGAGGCTACACCTTC.

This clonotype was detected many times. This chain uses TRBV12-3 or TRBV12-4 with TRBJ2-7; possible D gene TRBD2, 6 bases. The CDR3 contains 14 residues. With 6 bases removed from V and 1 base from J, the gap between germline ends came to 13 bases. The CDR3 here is CASSQGGASYEQYF. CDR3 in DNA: TGTGCCAGCAGCCAAGGAGGGGCGTCCTACGAGCAGTACTTC.

As DNA, the CDR3 is TGTGCCAGCTCACCAGACAGGGACAATGAGCAGTTCTTC. Translating it yields CASSPDRDNEQFF. The V call is TRBV18, the J call TRBJ2-1, with TRBD1 matching 7 bases. The CDR3 is 13 amino acids. V lost 2 bases, J lost 5 bases, and 0 bases stayed unmatched. Germline values: CDR1 KGHSH, CDR2 LQKENI. Drawing the rest from reference TRBV18 and TRBJ2-1, the complete variable domain is NAGVMQNPRHLVRRRGQEARLRCSPMKGHSHVYWYRQLPEEGLKFMVYLQKENIIDESGMPKERFSAEFPKEGPSILRIQQVVRGDSAAYFCASSPDRDNEQFFGPGTRLTVL.